This TCR beta chain was sequenced during a study of cytomegalovirus exposure and HLA in healthy donors. Study-wide background: Findings of an earlier analysis included some 110 million unique TCR beta sequences from about 180 million T cells.

To note about this clone: Antigen specificity is unknown. Its ends do not fully match the called genes, so a read error is possible.

Study results and caveats: Confirmation in vitro established that three CMV-associated chains were specific for CMV antigens. Follow-up analysis later connected one missense variant in DCLRE1C with trimming of TCR beta V- and J-genes. Reported findings show TCR beta sequences accurately forecast HLA-A and HLA-B alleles in most subjects.

Germline V gene lookup returns CDR1 SGHDN and CDR2 FVKESK. The length of the CDR3 is 15 residues. 60 Vbeta and 13 Jbeta primers were used in PCR. Produced via immunoSEQ multiplex PCR; TCRdb's table is partial and in-frame only. The repertoire includes over 75,000 clones, approximately 80% of them detected once, and approximately 3% sits in the top ten. The TCR comes from a man in his thirties or forties in good health and CMV-seropositive. Source material: PBMCs. V usage is TRBV14 and J usage is TRBJ2-1, with 9 bases fitting TRBD2. CDR3 nucleotides: TGTGCCAGCAGCCAAGATATACTAGCGGGCGGCCCTCGGGTCTTC. It encodes CASSQDILAGGPRVF.